The rows below give T cell receptor beta chains drawn from one sample of a study of cytomegalovirus exposure and HLA in healthy donors. Data came from immunoSEQ multiplex PCR; TCRdb stores just in-frame clones and leaves some out. Its table lists 180,000 or so clones. Sequencing was performed on PBMCs. The receptors here all came from a young woman in good health and CMV-seropositive. The CDR3 runs from the conserved cysteine through the conserved F or W. The order of the fields is V gene, D gene, J gene, CDR3 protein, CDR3 DNA. A D gene is named only where the DNA matches it firmly.

TRBV10-1,-,TRBJ1-2,CASSEPRGQDGYTF,TGCGCCAGCAGTGAACCCAGGGGCCAGGATGGCTACACCTTC
TRBV5-8,TRBD1,TRBJ1-5,CASISPGGNQPQHF,TGTGCCAGCATCAGCCCAGGGGGTAATCAGCCCCAGCATTTT
TRBV11-2,TRBD1,TRBJ2-1,CASSLYVGTGLSEQFF,TGTGCCAGCAGCTTGTATGTAGGGACAGGGCTGAGTGAGCAGTTCTTC
TRBV7-9,-,TRBJ1-3,CASSSRVTTGNTIYF,TGTGCCAGCAGCTCCAGGGTTACTACTGGAAACACCATATATTTT
TRBV28,TRBD1,TRBJ2-7,CASSYRTGGAYEQYF,TGTGCCAGCAGTTACCGGACAGGGGGGGCATACGAGCAGTACTTC
TRBV19,-,TRBJ2-6,CATTVPGANVLTF,TGTGCCACGACAGTGCCTGGGGCCAACGTCCTGACTTTC
TRBV5-1,TRBD1,TRBJ1-2,CASSLEGVQGGYGYTF,TGCGCCAGCAGCTTGGAGGGGGTCCAGGGGGGATATGGCTACACCTTC
TRBV6-1,-,TRBJ1-4,CASSGRTATNEKLFF,TGTGCCAGCAGTGGCCGGACAGCAACTAATGAAAAACTGTTTTTT
TRBV13,TRBD2,TRBJ2-5,CASSLYTSADQETQYF,TGTGCCAGCAGCTTATATACTAGCGCAGACCAAGAGACCCAGTACTTC
TRBV6-1,TRBD2,TRBJ2-3,CASSDSGGRTDTQYF,TGTGCCAGCAGTGATAGCGGGGGCCGCACAGATACGCAGTATTTT
TRBV7-9,TRBD1,TRBJ2-1,CASSIGQGAVNEQFF,TGTGCCAGCAGCATTGGACAGGGGGCTGTAAATGAGCAGTTCTTC
TRBV6-5,-,TRBJ1-6,CASSFAFSGDSPLHF,TGTGCCAGCAGTTTCGCATTTTCAGGGGATTCACCCCTCCACTTT
TRBV2,-,TRBJ1-2,CASSETARGEYGYTF,TGTGCCAGCAGTGAAACAGCCAGGGGAGAGTATGGCTACACCTTC
TRBV5-1,-,TRBJ2-3,CASSLDPSADTQYF,TGCGCCAGCAGCTTGGATCCTTCCGCAGATACGCAGTATTTT
TRBV5-1,TRBD1,TRBJ2-5,CASSLMGQPQETQYF,TGCGCCAGCAGCTTAATGGGACAGCCCCAAGAGACCCAGTACTTC
TRBV7-2,-,TRBJ2-7,CASSLAAGNSYEQYF,TGTGCCAGCAGCTTAGCAGCAGGGAATTCCTACGAGCAGTACTTC
TRBV6-1,-,TRBJ1-1,CASSDTRIGKTEAFF,TGTGCCAGCAGTGACACTAGGATTGGTAAGACTGAAGCTTTCTTT
TRBV30,TRBD2,TRBJ2-5,CAWSGGLAGAQRWGETQYF,TGTGCCTGGAGTGGCGGGCTAGCGGGGGCCCAGCGTTGGGGAGAGACCCAGTACTTC
TRBV2,-,TRBJ2-1,CASCVSYNEQFF,TGTGCCAGCTGCGTTTCCTACAATGAGCAGTTCTTC
TRBV6-5,-,TRBJ2-7,CASSYQGVGYEQYF,TGTGCCAGCAGTTACCAAGGAGTCGGCTACGAGCAGTACTTC
TRBV6-1,-,TRBJ1-1,CASRNRLSDTEAFF,TGTGCCAGCAGGAACCGGCTTAGCGACACTGAAGCTTTCTTT
TRBV11-2,-,TRBJ1-1,CASSPRRGSYTEAFF,TGTGCCAGCAGCCCGAGAAGGGGGTCCTACACTGAAGCTTTCTTT
TRBV27,TRBD1,TRBJ1-1,CASRIGTGNTEAFF,TGTGCCAGCAGAATCGGGACAGGGAACACTGAAGCTTTCTTT
TRBV9,TRBD2,TRBJ2-3,CASSLLAGHTDTQYF,TGTGCCAGCAGCCTACTAGCGGGCCACACAGATACGCAGTATTTT
TRBV4-3,TRBD1,TRBJ1-1,CASSLQGMNTEAFF,TGCGCCAGCAGCTTACAGGGGATGAACACTGAAGCTTTCTTT
TRBV19,TRBD1,TRBJ1-2,CASTLSGTDPNYGYTF,TGTGCCAGTACCCTCTCCGGGACAGACCCAAACTATGGCTACACCTTC
TRBV25-1,TRBD2,TRBJ2-1,CASSETSAGYGEQFF,TGTGCCAGCAGTGAAACTAGCGCCGGTTATGGTGAGCAGTTCTTC
TRBV11-3,-,TRBJ2-1,CASSASTRGNEQFF,TGTGCCAGCAGCGCCTCTACACGGGGCAATGAGCAGTTCTTC
TRBV21-1,-,TRBJ1-1,CASSKEGRPFEVNTEAFF,TGTGCCAGCAGCAAAGAGGGGAGGCCCTTTGAGGTTAACACTGAAGCTTTCTTT
TRBV5-1,TRBD1,TRBJ2-7,CASSSTGTYEQYF,TGCGCCAGCAGCTCGACAGGGACCTACGAGCAGTACTTC
TRBV11-2,TRBD1,TRBJ1-3,CASSRQGGGNTIYF,TGTGCCAGCAGTCGACAGGGAGGTGGAAACACCATATATTTT
TRBV6-5,TRBD2,TRBJ2-7,CASSYDWSGSSYEQYF,TGTGCCAGCAGTTACGATTGGAGCGGGAGCTCCTACGAGCAGTACTTC
TRBV15,-,TRBJ2-1,CATSRVGGGSLNEQFF,TGTGCCACCAGCAGAGTCGGCGGGGGCTCTCTCAATGAGCAGTTCTTC
TRBV30,-,TRBJ1-2,CAWSTTAYLGYTF,TGTGCCTGGAGTACGACAGCTTACCTAGGCTACACCTTC